This T cell receptor (beta chain) originates from a study of long-term antiretroviral therapy in people with HIV. Survey-level immunoSEQ v3.0 assays were run. Some clones are missing from TCRdb's copy, which holds only in-frame ones; the method was immunoSEQ multiplex PCR. The repertoire has 10,000 or so clones, 60% to 80% of them found once; the top ten carry roughly 14%. The CDR3 is 10 amino acids. V shed 5 bases, J shed 11 bases, and the junction held 0 bases outside the gene matches. Germline V lookup: CDR1 GTSNPN, CDR2 SVGIG (reference sequence). This clone was seen a single time. This receptor was identified in a man aged 25 to 45 with HIV. The V and J genes are TRBV30 and TRBJ2-3; 11 positions agree with TRBD1. Specimen: unsorted PBMCs, collected 0.4 years before starting antiretroviral therapy. The chain's CDR3 is CAWGTGGQYF. In DNA, the CDR3 is TGTGCCTGGGGGACAGGGGGGCAGTATTTT.